The rows below give T cell receptor beta chains drawn from one sample of a study of T cell repertoires in cytomegalovirus infection. Via MiXCR, TCRdb re-called the reads, giving one row per CDR3 protein. The profile shows nearly 650,000 distinct CDR3 sequences, approximately 24% of them singletons. Material: CD8+ T cells from PBMCs. Receptors originate from a human donor in good health (CMV status not recorded). Some clones in this sample may be carry-over from other donors' samples. Each CDR3 is given with its conserved first and last residue. A D gene is named only where the DNA matches it firmly. Not every row has a clone size; where given, it reads once, few, many or a size class.

TRBJ2-7,15,.,TRBD1,TRBV27,TGTGCCAGCAGCCTAAAGGGGGCTACCATCTACGAGCAGTACTTC,CASSLKGATIYEQYF
TRBJ1-6,13,.,TRBD1,TRBV20-1,TGCAGTGCTAAAGGACAGGGGAATTCACCCCTCCACTTT,CSAKGQGNSPLHF
TRBJ2-5,16,few,TRBD2,TRBV7-9,TGTGCCAGCAGCTTAGGAACCACTAGCGGGGTGGAGACCCAGTACTTC,CASSLGTTSGVETQYF
TRBJ1-1,15,.,TRBD1,TRBV6-6,TGTGCCAGCAGAGAACTCCAGGGGGCGAACACTGAAGCTTTCTTT,CASRELQGANTEAFF
TRBJ2-5,14,.,.,TRBV7-6,TGTGCCAGCAGCATTCCAGCGGACCAAGAGACCCAGTACTTC,CASSIPADQETQYF
TRBJ2-7,14,many,TRBD2,TRBV12-3/TRBV12-4,TGTGCCAGCAGCCCACTAGCGTTCGCCTACGAGCAGTACTTC,CASSPLAFAYEQYF
TRBJ2-1,14,few,.,TRBV2,TGTGCCAGCAGTGAGCGGAGGACAGTCGATGAGCAGTTCTTC,CASSERRTVDEQFF
TRBJ2-7,14,.,.,TRBV29-1,TGCAGCGTTGAAGTCCCTGGACAGACCTACGAGCAGTACTTC,CSVEVPGQTYEQYF
TRBJ2-7,16,many,TRBD1,TRBV7-6,TGTGCCAGCAGCTTAGCGATGGCAGGGGGCGGCTACGAGCAGTACTTC,CASSLAMAGGGYEQYF
TRBJ2-1,13,.,.,TRBV7-8,TGTGCCAGCAGCTTAGAGGCGAACAATGAGCAGTTCTTC,CASSLEANNEQFF
TRBJ2-1,16,.,TRBD1,TRBV14,TGTGCCAGCAGCCAAGATGGCAGGGGGCTCTACAATGAGCAGTTCTTC,CASSQDGRGLYNEQFF
TRBJ2-1,13,many,TRBD2,TRBV7-2,TGTGCCAGCAGCCCGGGGGGGGGCCATGAGCAGTTCTTC,CASSPGGGHEQFF
TRBJ2-3,10,few,.,TRBV29-1,TGCAGCGCTAAAGGGGATACGCAGTATTTT,CSAKGDTQYF
TRBJ2-3,15,many,TRBD1,TRBV7-2,TGTGCCAGCAGCCGTGGACAGGGGGTGACAGATACGCAGTATTTT,CASSRGQGVTDTQYF
TRBJ2-5,18,many,.,TRBV7-9,TGTGCCAGCAGCTCCCTGGTCCGCGTCAAGACAACTCAAGAGACCCAGTACTTC,CASSSLVRVKTTQETQYF
TRBJ1-2,14,.,.,TRBV20-1,TGCAGTGCCCCAACCCGGCAGGCGGTCTATGGCTACACCTTC,CSAPTRQAVYGYTF
TRBJ1-1,13,many,.,TRBV28,TGTGCCAGCAGTTTATCCCCCCCCACTGAAGCTTTCTTT,CASSLSPPTEAFF
TRBJ1-2,16,.,TRBD1,TRBV28,TGTGCCAGCAGTTTATCCCCGACAGGGGCCAACTATGGCTACACCTTC,CASSLSPTGANYGYTF
TRBJ2-5,13,.,TRBD1,TRBV2,TGTGCCAGCAGCGTCAGGGGGCAGGAGACCCAGTACTTC,CASSVRGQETQYF
TRBJ2-5,15,few,.,TRBV6-6,TGTGCCAGCACCCCATCGCCCGATTGGGAAGAGACCCAGTACTTC,CASTPSPDWEETQYF
TRBJ2-7,16,many,TRBD2,TRBV12-3/TRBV12-4,TGTGCCAGCAGTCCGGGACTAGCGGGGATCTCCTACGAGCAGTACTTC,CASSPGLAGISYEQYF
TRBJ2-3,15,many,TRBD1,TRBV12-3/TRBV12-4,TGTGCCAGCAGTGGGACAGGGGTGTTCACAGATACGCAGTATTTT,CASSGTGVFTDTQYF
TRBJ1-6,16,many,TRBD1,TRBV28,TGTGCCAGCAGTTCCCGGGGACAGGGCCTAAATTCACCCCTCCACTTT,CASSSRGQGLNSPLHF
TRBJ1-2,15,.,TRBD1,TRBV7-2,TGTGCCAGCAGCTTAGGGGGACAGCTTAACTATGGCTACACCTTC,CASSLGGQLNYGYTF
TRBJ2-7,15,many,.,TRBV7-8,TGTGCCAGCAGCTTATCCCGAGGGGGTACCTACGAGCAGTACTTC,CASSLSRGGTYEQYF
TRBJ2-1,15,few,.,TRBV9,TGTGCCAGCAGCGTACACTCGAACTCCTACAATGAGCAGTTCTTC,CASSVHSNSYNEQFF
TRBJ1-2,17,few,.,TRBV9,TGTGCCAGCAGCGCCGGGGGGATGGGACCGGATCCCTATGGCTACACCTTC,CASSAGGMGPDPYGYTF
TRBJ1-5,14,few,.,TRBV20-1,TGCAGTGCTAGAGTTAATTCAGCAAATCAGCCCCAGCATTTT,CSARVNSANQPQHF
TRBJ2-6,19,once,.,TRBV5-1,TGCGCCAGCAGCCCGGCTGATTTTGGAGGGACCTCTGGGGCCAACGTCCTGACTTTC,CASSPADFGGTSGANVLTF
TRBJ2-1,14,many,TRBD2,TRBV29-1,TGCAGCGTTTACGGGGGGTACACCTACAATGAGCAGTTCTTC,CSVYGGYTYNEQFF
TRBJ2-3,17,.,TRBD2,TRBV27,TGTGCCAGCAGTCCCCCCGTAAAGCGGGGTAGCACAGATACGCAGTATTTT,CASSPPVKRGSTDTQYF
TRBJ1-1,15,.,.,TRBV25-1,TGTGCCAGCAGCCCCGCCCGAGACAGGAACACTGAAGCTTTCTTT,CASSPARDRNTEAFF
TRBJ2-5,16,many,TRBD1,TRBV7-2,TGTGCCAGCAGCCTAGGAGGACAGGGGGTCCAAGAGACCCAGTACTTC,CASSLGGQGVQETQYF